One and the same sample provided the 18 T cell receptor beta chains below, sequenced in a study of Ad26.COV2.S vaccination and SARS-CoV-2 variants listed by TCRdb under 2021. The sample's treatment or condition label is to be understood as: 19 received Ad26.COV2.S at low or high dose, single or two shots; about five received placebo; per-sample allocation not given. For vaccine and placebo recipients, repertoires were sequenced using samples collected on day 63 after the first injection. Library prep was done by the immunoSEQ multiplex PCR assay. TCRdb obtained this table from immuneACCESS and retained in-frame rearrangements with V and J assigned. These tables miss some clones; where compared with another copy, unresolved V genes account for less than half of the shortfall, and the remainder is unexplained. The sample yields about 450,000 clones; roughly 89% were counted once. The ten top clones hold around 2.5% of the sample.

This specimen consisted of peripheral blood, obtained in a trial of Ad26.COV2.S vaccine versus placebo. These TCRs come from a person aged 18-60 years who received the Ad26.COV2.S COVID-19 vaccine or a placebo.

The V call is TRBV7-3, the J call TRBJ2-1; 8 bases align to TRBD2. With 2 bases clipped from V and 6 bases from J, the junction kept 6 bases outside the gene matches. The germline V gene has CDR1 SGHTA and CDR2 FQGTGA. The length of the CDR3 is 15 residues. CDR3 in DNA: TGTGCCAGCAGCTTAGTACTAGCGGCAATCAATGAGCAGTTCTTC. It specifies CASSLVLAAINEQFF.

The CDR3 nucleotides read TGTGCCAGCAGCTTTTCTGGAGCGGGGGAGCAGTACGTC. Protein: CASSFSGAGEQYV. The chain employs TRBV7-9 and TRBJ2-7, with 7 bases identical to TRBD2. V was pared by 3 bases and J by 7 bases, with 6 bases of the junction left unmatched. The CDR3 totals 13 residues. Germline loops: CDR1 SEHNR, CDR2 FQNEAQ (reference sequence).

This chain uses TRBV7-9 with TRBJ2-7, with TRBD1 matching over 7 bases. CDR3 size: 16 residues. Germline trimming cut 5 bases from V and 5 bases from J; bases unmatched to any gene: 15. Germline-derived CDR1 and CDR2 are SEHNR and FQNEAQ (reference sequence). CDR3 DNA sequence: TGTGCCAGCAGCATCAGGGGGACGCCACGAAGGCACGAGCAGTACGTC. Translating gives CASSIRGTPRRHEQYV.

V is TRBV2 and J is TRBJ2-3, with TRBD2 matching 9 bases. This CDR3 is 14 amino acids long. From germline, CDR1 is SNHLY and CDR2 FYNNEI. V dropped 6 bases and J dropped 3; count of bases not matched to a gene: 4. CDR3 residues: CASSRTSATDTQYF. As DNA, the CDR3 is TGTGCCAGCAGCCGGACTAGCGCAACAGATACGCAGTATTTT. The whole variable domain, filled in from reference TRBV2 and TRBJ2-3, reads EPEVTQTPSHQVTQMGQEVILRCVPISNHLYFYWYRQILGQKVEFLVSFYNNEISEKSEIFDDQFSVERPDGSNFTLKIRSTKLEDSAMYFCASSRTSATDTQYFGPGTRLTVL.

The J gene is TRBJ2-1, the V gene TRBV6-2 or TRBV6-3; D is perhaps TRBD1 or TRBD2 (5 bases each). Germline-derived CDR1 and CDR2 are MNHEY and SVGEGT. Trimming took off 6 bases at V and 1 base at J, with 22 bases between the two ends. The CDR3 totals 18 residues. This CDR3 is CASSPRLGERGSYNEQFF. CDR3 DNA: TGTGCCAGCAGCCCCCGTCTAGGGGAAAGAGGGTCCTACAATGAGCAGTTCTTC.

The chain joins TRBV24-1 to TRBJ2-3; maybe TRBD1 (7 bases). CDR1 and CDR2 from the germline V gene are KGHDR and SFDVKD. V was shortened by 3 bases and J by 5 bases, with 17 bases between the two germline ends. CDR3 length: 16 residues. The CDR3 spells CATSDPRGVHGDTQYF. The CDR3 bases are TGTGCCACCAGTGATCCCAGGGGGGTTCATGGAGATACGCAGTATTTT.

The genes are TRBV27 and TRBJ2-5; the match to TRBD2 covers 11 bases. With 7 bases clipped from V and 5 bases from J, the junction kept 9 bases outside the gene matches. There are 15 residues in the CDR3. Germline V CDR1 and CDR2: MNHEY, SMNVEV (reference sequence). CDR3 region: CASKSSGGAGETQYF. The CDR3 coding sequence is TGTGCCAGCAAGAGTAGCGGGGGGGCTGGGGAGACCCAGTACTTC.

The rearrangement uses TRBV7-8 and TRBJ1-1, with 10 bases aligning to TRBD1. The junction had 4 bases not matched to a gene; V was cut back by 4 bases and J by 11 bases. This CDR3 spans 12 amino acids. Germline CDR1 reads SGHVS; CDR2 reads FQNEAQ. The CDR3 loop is CASSWTGGSAFF. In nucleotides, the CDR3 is TGTGCCAGCAGCTGGACAGGGGGATCGGCTTTCTTT.

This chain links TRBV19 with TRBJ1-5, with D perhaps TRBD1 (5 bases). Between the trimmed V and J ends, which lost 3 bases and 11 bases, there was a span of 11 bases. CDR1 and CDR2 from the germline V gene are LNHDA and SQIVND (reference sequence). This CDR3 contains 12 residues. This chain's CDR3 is CASSIWGSAQHF. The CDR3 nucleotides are TGTGCCAGTAGTATTTGGGGGAGTGCCCAGCATTTT. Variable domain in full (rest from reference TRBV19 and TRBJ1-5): DGGITQSPKYLFRKEGQNVTLSCEQNLNHDAMYWYRQDPGQGLRLIYYSQIVNDFQKGDIAEGYSVSREKKESFPLTVTSAQKNPTAFYLCASSIWGSAQHFGDGTRLSIL.

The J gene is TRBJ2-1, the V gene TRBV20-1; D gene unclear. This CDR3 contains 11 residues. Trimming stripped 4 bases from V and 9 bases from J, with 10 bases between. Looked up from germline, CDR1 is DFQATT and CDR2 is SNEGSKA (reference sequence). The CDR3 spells CSATLDPEQFF. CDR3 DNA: TGCAGTGCTACCTTAGATCCTGAGCAGTTCTTC.

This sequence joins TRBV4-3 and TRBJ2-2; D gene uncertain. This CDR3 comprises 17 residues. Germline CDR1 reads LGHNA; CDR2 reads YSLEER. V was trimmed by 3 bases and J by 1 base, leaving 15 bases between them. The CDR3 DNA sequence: TGCGCCAGCAGCCACGCCTTTTGGGTTGAGAACACCGGGGAGCTGTTTTTT. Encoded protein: CASSHAFWVENTGELFF.

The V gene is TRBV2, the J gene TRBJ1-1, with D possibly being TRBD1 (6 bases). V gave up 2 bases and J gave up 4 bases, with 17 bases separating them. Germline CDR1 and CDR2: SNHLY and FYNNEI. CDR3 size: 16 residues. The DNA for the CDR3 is TGTGCCAGCAGTGAATTTGGGACAATTTCCACCACTGAAGCTTTCTTT. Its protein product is CASSEFGTISTTEAFF.

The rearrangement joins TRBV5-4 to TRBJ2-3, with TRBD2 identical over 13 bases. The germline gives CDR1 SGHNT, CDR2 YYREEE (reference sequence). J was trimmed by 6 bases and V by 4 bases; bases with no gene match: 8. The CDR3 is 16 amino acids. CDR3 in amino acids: CASSRTSGGPGDTQYF. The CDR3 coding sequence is TGTGCCAGCAGCCGGACTAGCGGGGGCCCGGGGGATACGCAGTATTTT.

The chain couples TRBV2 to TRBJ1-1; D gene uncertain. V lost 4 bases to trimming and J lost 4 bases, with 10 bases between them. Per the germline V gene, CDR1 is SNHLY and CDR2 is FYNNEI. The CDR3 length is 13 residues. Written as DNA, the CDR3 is TGTGCCAGCAGTGCTGTGGCGGGCACTGAAGCTTTCTTT. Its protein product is CASSAVAGTEAFF.

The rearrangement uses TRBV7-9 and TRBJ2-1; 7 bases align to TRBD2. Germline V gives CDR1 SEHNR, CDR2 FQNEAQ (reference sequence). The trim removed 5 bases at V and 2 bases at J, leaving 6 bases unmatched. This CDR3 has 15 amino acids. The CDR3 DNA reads TGTGCCAGCAGCCCCCTAGCGGATCCCTACAATGAGCAGTTCTTC. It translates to CASSPLADPYNEQFF.

The CDR3 is CASSLWGQLPYGYTF. The CDR3 coding sequence is TGTGCCAGCAGTTTATGGGGACAGTTACCCTATGGCTACACCTTC. This chain uses TRBV28 with TRBJ1-2; 7 bases align to TRBD1. In germline, CDR1 is MDHEN, CDR2 SYDVKM. The CDR3 spans 15 residues. The junction had 5 bases not matched to a gene; V was cut back by 0 bases and J by 4 bases.

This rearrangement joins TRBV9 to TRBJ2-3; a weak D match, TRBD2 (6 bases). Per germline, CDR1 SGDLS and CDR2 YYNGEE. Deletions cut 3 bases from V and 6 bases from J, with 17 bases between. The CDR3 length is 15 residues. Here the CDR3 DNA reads TGTGCCAGCAGCGGACGGGACTCCCCGTGGGATACGCAGTATTTT. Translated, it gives CASSGRDSPWDTQYF.

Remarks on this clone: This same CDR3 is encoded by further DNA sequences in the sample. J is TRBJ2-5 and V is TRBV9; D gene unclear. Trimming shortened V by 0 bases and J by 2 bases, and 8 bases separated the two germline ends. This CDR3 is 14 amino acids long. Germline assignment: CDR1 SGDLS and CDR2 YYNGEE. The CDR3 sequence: CASSVGGSQETQYF. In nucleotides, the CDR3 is TGTGCCAGCAGCGTAGGGGGTAGTCAAGAGACCCAGTACTTC.